The rows below give T cell receptor beta chains drawn from one sample of a study of Tregs in tolerant kidney transplant recipients. TCRdb's table, derived via immunoSEQ multiplex PCR, lists solely in-frame clones and lacks some. This table has 50,000 to 85,000 clones, roughly 89% appearing once. The specimen comprised CD8+ T cells from blood, sampled before the transplant. The source of these receptors is a human donor who received a combined kidney and bone marrow transplant. Both conserved end residues are trimmed from each CDR3. A D gene is named only where the DNA matches it firmly.

len: 13; d_gene: TRBD1; v_gene: TRBV4-3; CDR3aa: ASSQTGGDYNEQF
len: 15; d_gene: TRBD2; v_gene: TRBV4-1; CDR3aa: ASSQDPWGGSTDTQY
len: 13; d_gene: -; v_gene: TRBV2; CDR3aa: ASSLSILDNYGYT
len: 13; d_gene: -; v_gene: TRBV10-3; CDR3aa: AISERGAGANVLT
len: 13; d_gene: TRBD1; v_gene: TRBV5-4; CDR3aa: ASSQPGQPQETQY
len: 15; d_gene: TRBD2; v_gene: TRBV13; CDR3aa: ASSEGGVLRGADTQY
len: 12; d_gene: -; v_gene: TRBV2; CDR3aa: ASRRGTSPYEQY
len: 13; d_gene: -; v_gene: TRBV9; CDR3aa: ASSLVGGTGDTQY
len: 14; d_gene: -; v_gene: TRBV9; CDR3aa: ASSVQGLQRPDTQY
len: 12; d_gene: -; v_gene: TRBV9; CDR3aa: ASSETGLNEKLF
len: 12; d_gene: -; v_gene: TRBV6-4; CDR3aa: ASSDGGWGSPLH
len: 10; d_gene: -; v_gene: TRBV5-5; CDR3aa: ASSLTGTEAF
len: 13; d_gene: TRBD1; v_gene: TRBV4-1; CDR3aa: ASSQEGTGGNEQF
len: 15; d_gene: TRBD1; v_gene: TRBV19; CDR3aa: ASSIRLLQGSYNEQF
len: 14; d_gene: TRBD2; v_gene: TRBV27; CDR3aa: ASSPIAGGPQETQY
len: 9; d_gene: -; v_gene: TRBV5-6; CDR3aa: ASSLGYEQY
len: 15; d_gene: -; v_gene: TRBV16; CDR3aa: ASSQTPLQVYSYEQY
len: 9; d_gene: -; v_gene: TRBV29-1; CDR3aa: SARVFDEQF
len: 12; d_gene: TRBD1; v_gene: TRBV27; CDR3aa: ASSPTGGTSGYT
len: 12; d_gene: -; v_gene: TRBV4-1; CDR3aa: ASSHSSGANVLT
len: 19; d_gene: TRBD1; v_gene: TRBV18; CDR3aa: ASSPGQGSVARLPNTGELF
len: 11; d_gene: TRBD1; v_gene: TRBV30; CDR3aa: AWLGTGQETQY
len: 14; d_gene: -; v_gene: TRBV19; CDR3aa: ASNLGLLNSYNEQF
len: 13; d_gene: TRBD2; v_gene: TRBV13; CDR3aa: ASSSGLAGVNEQF
len: 13; d_gene: -; v_gene: TRBV25-1; CDR3aa: ASRGDIELNYGYT
len: 15; d_gene: TRBD1; v_gene: TRBV7-8; CDR3aa: ASSLEPGQANTGELF
len: 13; d_gene: TRBD2; v_gene: TRBV30; CDR3aa: AWSVLAVPGYEQY
len: 11; d_gene: -; v_gene: TRBV5-6; CDR3aa: ASSLWQGYGYT
len: 11; d_gene: -; v_gene: TRBV30; CDR3aa: AWNLHENEKLF
len: 11; d_gene: TRBD1; v_gene: TRBV30; CDR3aa: AWSEDRTYEQY
len: 13; d_gene: -; v_gene: TRBV5-1; CDR3aa: ASSTTGAGANVLT
len: 11; d_gene: TRBD1; v_gene: TRBV27; CDR3aa: ASKGTGGEGYT
len: 12; d_gene: -; v_gene: TRBV5-6; CDR3aa: ASSPGLGTQPQH
len: 12; d_gene: -; v_gene: TRBV6-5; CDR3aa: ASSEMREYEKLF
len: 15; d_gene: TRBD2; v_gene: TRBV5-4; CDR3aa: ASSLGTLAGGRETQY
len: 14; d_gene: TRBD2; v_gene: TRBV13; CDR3aa: ASSLPTSGVRDTQY
len: 14; d_gene: TRBD1; v_gene: TRBV9; CDR3aa: ASSVPRDRGHYEQY
len: 13; d_gene: -; v_gene: TRBV5-6; CDR3aa: ASSLASGTISPLH
len: 12; d_gene: TRBD1; v_gene: TRBV7-2; CDR3aa: ASSRATGSDEQY
len: 15; d_gene: -; v_gene: TRBV7-9; CDR3aa: ASSFEVPAANTGELF